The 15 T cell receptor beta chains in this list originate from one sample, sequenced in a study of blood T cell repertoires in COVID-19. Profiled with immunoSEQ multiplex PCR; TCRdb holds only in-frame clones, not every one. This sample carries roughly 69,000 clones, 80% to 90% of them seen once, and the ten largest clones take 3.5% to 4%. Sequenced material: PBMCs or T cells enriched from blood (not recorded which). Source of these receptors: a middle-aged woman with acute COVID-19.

DNA for the CDR3: TGTGCCAGCAGCACCCACCCGGGGGGGTCGGATGAGCAGTTCTTC. Translating gives CASSTHPGGSDEQFF. V is TRBV9 and J is TRBJ2-1, with 8 bases fitting TRBD2. The V segment lost 4 bases and the J segment 8 bases; nucleotides outside the gene matches: 11. The CDR3 is 15 residues long. Germline V lookup: CDR1 SGDLS, CDR2 YYNGEE.

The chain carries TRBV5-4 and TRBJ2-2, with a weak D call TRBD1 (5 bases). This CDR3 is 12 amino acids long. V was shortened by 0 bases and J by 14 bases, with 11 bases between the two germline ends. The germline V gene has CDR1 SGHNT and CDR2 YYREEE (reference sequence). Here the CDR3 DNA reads TGTGCCAGCAGCTTGGCCGATCAGGGCCTGTTTTTT. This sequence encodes CASSLADQGLFF.

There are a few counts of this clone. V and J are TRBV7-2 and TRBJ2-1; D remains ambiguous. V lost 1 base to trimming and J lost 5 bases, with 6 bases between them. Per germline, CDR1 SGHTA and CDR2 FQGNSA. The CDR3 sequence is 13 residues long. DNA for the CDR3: TGTGCCAGCAGCTTAGTGTATGACAATGAGCAGTTCTTC. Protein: CASSLVYDNEQFF.

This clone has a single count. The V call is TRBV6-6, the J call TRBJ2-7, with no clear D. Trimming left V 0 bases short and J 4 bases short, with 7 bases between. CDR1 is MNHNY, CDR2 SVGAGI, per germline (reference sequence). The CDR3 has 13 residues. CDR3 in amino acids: CASSYSILYEQYF. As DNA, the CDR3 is TGTGCCAGCAGTTACTCGATACTTTACGAGCAGTACTTC.

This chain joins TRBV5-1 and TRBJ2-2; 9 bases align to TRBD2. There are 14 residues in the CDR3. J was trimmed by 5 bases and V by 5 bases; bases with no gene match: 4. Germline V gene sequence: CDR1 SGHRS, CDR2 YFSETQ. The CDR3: CASRVAGETGELFF. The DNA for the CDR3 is TGCGCCAGCAGAGTAGCGGGAGAAACCGGGGAGCTGTTTTTT.

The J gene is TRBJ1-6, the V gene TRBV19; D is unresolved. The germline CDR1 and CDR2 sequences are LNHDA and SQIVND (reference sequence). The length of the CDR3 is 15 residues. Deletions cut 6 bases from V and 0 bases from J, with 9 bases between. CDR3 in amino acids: CASSPLSSYNSPLHF. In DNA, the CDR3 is TGTGCCAGTAGCCCGCTCAGCTCCTATAATTCACCCCTCCACTTT.

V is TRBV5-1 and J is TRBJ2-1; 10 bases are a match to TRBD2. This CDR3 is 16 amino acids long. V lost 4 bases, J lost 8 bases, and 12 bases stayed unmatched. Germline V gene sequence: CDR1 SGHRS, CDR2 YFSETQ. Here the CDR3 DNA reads TGCGCCAGCAGCCCGTTGGTACCAGGGACTAGCGATGAGCAGTTCTTC. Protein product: CASSPLVPGTSDEQFF.

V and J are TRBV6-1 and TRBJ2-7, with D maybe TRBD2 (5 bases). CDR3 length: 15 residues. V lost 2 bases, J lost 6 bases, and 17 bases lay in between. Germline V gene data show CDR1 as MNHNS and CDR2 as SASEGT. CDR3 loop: CASSESGRAPSEQYV. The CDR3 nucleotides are TGTGCCAGCAGTGAAAGCGGAAGAGCCCCAAGCGAGCAGTACGTC.

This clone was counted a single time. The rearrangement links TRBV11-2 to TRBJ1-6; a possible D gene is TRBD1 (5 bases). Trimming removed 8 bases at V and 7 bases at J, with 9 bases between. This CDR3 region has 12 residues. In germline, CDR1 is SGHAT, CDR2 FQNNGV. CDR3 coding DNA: TGTGCCAGCGGGACTGAAAATTCACCCCTCCACTTT. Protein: CASGTENSPLHF.

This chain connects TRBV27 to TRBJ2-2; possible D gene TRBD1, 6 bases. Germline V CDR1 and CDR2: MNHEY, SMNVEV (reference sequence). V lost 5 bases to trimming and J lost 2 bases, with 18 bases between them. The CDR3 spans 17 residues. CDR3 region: CASSTSTGPLNTGELFF. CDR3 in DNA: TGTGCCAGCAGTACCTCGACAGGCCCGCTTAACACCGGGGAGCTGTTTTTT.

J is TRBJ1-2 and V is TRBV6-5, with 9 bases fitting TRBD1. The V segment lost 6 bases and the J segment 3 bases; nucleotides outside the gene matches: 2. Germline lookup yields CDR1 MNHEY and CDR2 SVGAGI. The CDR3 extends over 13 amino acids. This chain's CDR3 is CASRGQGYYGYTF. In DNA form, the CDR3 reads TGTGCCAGCAGGGGACAGGGCTACTATGGCTACACCTTC.

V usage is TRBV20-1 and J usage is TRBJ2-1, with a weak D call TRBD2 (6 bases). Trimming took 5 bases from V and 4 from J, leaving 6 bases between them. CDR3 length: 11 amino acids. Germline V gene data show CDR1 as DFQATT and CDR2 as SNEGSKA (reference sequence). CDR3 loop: CSAREYNEQFF. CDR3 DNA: TGCAGTGCTCGGGAGTACAATGAGCAGTTCTTC.

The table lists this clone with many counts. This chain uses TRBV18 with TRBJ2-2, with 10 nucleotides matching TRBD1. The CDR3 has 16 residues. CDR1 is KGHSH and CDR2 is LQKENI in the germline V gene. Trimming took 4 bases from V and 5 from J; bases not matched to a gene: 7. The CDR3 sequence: CASSRRQGADTGELFF. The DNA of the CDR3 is TGTGCCAGCTCACGGAGACAGGGGGCCGATACCGGGGAGCTGTTTTTT.

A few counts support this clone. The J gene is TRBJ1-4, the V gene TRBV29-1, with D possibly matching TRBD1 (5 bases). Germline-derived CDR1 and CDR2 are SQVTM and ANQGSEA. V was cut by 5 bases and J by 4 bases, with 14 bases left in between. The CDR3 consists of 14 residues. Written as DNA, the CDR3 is TGCAGCGTTCTTGGGGCACCCCATAATGAAAAACTGTTTTTT. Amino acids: CSVLGAPHNEKLFF.

The CDR3 loop is CASSEPGQRYGYTF. For the CDR3, the DNA is TGTGCCAGTTCAGAACCAGGACAGCGCTATGGCTACACCTTC. This rearrangement joins TRBV19 to TRBJ1-2; maybe TRBD1 (6 bases). Trimming took 8 bases from V and 4 from J, leaving 17 bases between them. In germline, CDR1 is LNHDA, CDR2 SQIVND (reference sequence). The CDR3 sequence is 14 residues long.